This T cell receptor beta chain stems from a study of blood T cell repertoires in COVID-19. Overall study: Both acute and convalescent COVID-19 samples were obtained from the United States, Italy and Spain. Sources were T cells, B-cell-depleted T cells, or PBMCs; the material itself was cDNA or gDNA.

Per the original data handling: Estimates of nucleated cell counts were drawn from the amplification of reference gene primers. Clones were sequenced by immunoSEQ multiplex PCR, and TCRdb holds only the in-frame ones, with some missing. Clonal size and the V and J genes are those of that table, whereas D and trimming came from the DNA. The table records 110,000 or so clones, over 65% of them present only once. Material for sequencing was peripheral blood. This receptor was taken from a woman aged 40-49 years with acute or convalescent COVID-19.

The CDR3 DNA follows: TGTGCCAGCAGACAGACAGGGGGCTTCACTGAAGCTTTCTTT. This sequence encodes CASRQTGGFTEAFF. The J gene is TRBJ1-1, the V gene TRBV6-5, with 10 nucleotides matching TRBD1. Germline V CDR1 and CDR2: MNHEY, SVGAGI. The CDR3 has 14 residues. The V and J ends lost 6 bases and 4 bases, in that order; junction bases with no gene match: 5.